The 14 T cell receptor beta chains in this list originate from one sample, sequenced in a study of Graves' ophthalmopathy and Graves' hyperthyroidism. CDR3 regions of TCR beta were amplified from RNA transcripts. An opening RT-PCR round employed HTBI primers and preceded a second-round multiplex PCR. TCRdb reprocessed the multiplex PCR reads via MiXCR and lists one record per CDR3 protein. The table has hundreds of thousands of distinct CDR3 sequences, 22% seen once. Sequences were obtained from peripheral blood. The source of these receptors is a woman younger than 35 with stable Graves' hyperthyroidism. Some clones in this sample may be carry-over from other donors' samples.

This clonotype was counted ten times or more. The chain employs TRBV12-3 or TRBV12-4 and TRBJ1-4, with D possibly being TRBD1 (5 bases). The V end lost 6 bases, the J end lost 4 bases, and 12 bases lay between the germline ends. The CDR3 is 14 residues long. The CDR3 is CASSLQGGNEKLFF. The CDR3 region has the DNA TGTGCCAGCAGCCTCCAGGGAGGTAATGAAAAACTGTTTTTT.

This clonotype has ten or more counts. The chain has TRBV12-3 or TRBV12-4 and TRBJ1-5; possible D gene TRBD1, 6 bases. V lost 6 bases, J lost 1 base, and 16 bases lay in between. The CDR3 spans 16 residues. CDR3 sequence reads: CASSLWGGQSNQPQHF. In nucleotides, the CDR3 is TGTGCCAGCAGCCTTTGGGGGGGCCAAAGCAATCAGCCCCAGCATTTT.

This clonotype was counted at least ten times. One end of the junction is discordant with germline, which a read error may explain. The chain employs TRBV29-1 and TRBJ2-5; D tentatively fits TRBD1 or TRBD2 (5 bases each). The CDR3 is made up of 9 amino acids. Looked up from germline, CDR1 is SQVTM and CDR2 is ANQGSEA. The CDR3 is CSVDRERRF. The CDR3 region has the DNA TGCAGCGTTGACAGGGAGCGGAGGTTC.

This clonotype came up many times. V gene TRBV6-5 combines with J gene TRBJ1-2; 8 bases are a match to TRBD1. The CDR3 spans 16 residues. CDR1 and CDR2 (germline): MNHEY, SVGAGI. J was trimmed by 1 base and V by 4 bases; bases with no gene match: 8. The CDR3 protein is CASSSSQGAYNYGYTF. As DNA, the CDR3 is TGTGCCAGCAGTTCCTCCCAGGGGGCGTATAACTATGGCTACACCTTC.

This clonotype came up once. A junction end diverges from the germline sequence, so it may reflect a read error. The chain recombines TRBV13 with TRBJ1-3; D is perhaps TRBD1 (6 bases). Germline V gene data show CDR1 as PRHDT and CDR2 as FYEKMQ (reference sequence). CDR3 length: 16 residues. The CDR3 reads CASSLGQSSSGNTIYF. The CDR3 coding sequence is TGTGCCAGCAGCCTAGGACAGTCCTCCTCTGGAAACACCATATATTTT.

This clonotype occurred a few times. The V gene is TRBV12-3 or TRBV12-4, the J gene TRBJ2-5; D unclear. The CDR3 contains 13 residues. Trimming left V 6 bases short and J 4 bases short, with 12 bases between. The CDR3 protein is CASSFTERETQYF. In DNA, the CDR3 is TGTGCCAGCAGCTTTACAGAGAGAGAGACCCAGTACTTC.

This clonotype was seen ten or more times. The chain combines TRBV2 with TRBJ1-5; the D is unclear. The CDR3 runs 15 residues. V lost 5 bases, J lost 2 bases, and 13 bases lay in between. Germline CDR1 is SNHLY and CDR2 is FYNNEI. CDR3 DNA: TGTGCCAGCAGTCCGGACCGCTTCGGCAATCAGCCCCAGCATTTT. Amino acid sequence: CASSPDRFGNQPQHF.

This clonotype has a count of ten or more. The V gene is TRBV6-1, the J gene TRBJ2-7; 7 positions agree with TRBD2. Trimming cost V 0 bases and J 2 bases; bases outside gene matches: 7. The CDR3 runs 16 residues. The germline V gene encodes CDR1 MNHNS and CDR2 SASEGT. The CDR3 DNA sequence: TGTGCCAGCAGTGAAGCTGTGATGGCGGGGGCCTACGAGCAGTACTTC. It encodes CASSEAVMAGAYEQYF.

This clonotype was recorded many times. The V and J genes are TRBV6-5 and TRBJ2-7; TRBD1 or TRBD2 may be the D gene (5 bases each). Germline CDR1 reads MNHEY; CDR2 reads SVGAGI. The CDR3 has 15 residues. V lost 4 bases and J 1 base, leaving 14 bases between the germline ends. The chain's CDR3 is CASSSPGRKSYEQYF. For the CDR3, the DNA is TGTGCCAGCAGTTCCCCGGGACGGAAGTCCTACGAGCAGTACTTC.

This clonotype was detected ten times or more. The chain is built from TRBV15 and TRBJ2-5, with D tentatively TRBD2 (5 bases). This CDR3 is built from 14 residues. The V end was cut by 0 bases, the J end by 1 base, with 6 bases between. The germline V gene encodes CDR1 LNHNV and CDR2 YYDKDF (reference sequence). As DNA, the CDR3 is TGTGCCACCAGCAGAGAGCGGGCCCAAGAGACCCAGTACTTC. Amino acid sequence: CATSRERAQETQYF.

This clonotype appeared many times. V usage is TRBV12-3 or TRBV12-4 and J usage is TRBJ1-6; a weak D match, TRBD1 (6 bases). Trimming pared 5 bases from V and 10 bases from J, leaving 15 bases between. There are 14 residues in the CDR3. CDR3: CASSVVRGRSPLHF. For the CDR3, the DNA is TGTGCCAGCAGTGTAGTCAGGGGACGCTCACCCCTCCACTTT.

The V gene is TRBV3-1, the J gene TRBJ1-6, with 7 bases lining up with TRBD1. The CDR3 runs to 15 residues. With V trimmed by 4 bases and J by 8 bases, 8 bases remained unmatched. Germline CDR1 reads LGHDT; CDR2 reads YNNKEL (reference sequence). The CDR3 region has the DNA TGTGCCAGCAGCCTAACCGGGACAGCAGATTCACCCCTCCACTTT. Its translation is CASSLTGTADSPLHF.

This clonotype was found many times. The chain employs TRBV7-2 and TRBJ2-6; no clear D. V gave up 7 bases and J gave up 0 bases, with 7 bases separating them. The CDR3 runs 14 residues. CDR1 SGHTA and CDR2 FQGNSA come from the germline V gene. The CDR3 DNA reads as TGTGCCAGCACCGAGACCTCTGGGGCCAACGTCCTGACTTTC. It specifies CASTETSGANVLTF.

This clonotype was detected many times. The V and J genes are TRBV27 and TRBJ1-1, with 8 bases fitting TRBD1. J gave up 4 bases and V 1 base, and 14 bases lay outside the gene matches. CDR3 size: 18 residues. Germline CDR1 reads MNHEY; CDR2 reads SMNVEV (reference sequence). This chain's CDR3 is CASSLYPPLTGDSTEAFF. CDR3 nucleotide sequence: TGTGCCAGCAGTTTATACCCCCCATTGACAGGGGATAGCACTGAAGCTTTCTTT.